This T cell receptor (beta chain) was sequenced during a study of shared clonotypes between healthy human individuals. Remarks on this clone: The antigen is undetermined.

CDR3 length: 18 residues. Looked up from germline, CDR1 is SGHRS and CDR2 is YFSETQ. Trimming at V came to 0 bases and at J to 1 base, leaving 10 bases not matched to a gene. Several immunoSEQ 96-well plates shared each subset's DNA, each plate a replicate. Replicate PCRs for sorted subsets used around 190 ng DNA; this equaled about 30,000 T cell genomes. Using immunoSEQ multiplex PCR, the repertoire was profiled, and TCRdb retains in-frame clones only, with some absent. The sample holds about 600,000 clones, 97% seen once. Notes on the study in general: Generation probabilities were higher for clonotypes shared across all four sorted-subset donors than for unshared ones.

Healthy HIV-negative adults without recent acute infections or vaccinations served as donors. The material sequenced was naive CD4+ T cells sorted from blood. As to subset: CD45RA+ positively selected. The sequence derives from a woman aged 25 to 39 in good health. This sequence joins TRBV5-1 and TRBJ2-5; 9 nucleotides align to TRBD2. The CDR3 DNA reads TGCGCCAGCAGCTTGGTACTAGCGGGTGTACCGTCCCAAGAGACCCAGTACTTC. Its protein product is CASSLVLAGVPSQETQYF.